A selection of T cell receptor beta chains follows, all from one sample in a study of T cells expressing NK-cell markers. From the 5' RACE reads, TCRdb lists one entry per CDR3 protein and no DNA. This sample's clone table lists about 400,000 distinct CDR3 sequences. Sequenced input: blood T cells: a sorted CD56 or NKG2C T cell subset, CD4+ or CD8+ T cells, or bulk PBMC T cells (not recorded which). The receptors were gathered from a woman in her fifties or sixties in good health. CDR3s include the opening cysteine and the closing phenylalanine or tryptophan.

CDR3: CASSLPPQGNSPLHF
V: TRBV28
J: TRBJ1-6

CDR3: CASSSRGDTGELFF
V: TRBV7-9
J: TRBJ2-2

CDR3: CASSLDGVPDTQYF
V: TRBV27
J: TRBJ2-3

CDR3: CSARDGGGTGYF
V: TRBV20-1
J: TRBJ2-3

CDR3: CASSTAVKTYEQYF
V: TRBV21-1
J: TRBJ2-7

CDR3: CASSPELTGELFF
V: TRBV12-3/TRBV12-4
J: TRBJ2-2

CDR3: CATSDQSNEQFF
V: TRBV24-1
J: TRBJ2-1

CDR3: CASSPRTPNTGELFF
V: TRBV10-1
J: TRBJ2-2

CDR3: CSVGQSDGYTF
V: TRBV29-1
J: TRBJ1-2

CDR3: CASSYSYWNRVLRAGSFF
V: TRBV6-5
J: TRBJ2-1

CDR3: CASSVLAFSLETQYF
V: TRBV2
J: TRBJ2-5

CDR3: CASSYRGTQYF
V: TRBV6-6
J: TRBJ2-5

CDR3: CASSLVGPPHEQYF
V: TRBV7-6
J: TRBJ2-7

CDR3: CASSPVAWTNFRSSYNEQFF
V: TRBV14
J: TRBJ2-1

CDR3: CASSQSALQNTEAFF
V: TRBV16
J: TRBJ1-1

CDR3: CATGGSGEAKNIQYF
V: TRBV24-1
J: TRBJ2-4

CDR3: CASSPLVSIPDTQYF
V: TRBV4-1
J: TRBJ2-3

CDR3: CASSYNWEETQYF
V: TRBV6-5
J: TRBJ2-5

CDR3: CASSPTIGFTDTQYF
V: TRBV9
J: TRBJ2-3

CDR3: CSARALAGGPSGTQYF
V: TRBV20-1
J: TRBJ2-5